A single sample gave rise to the 17 T cell receptor beta chains below, sequenced in a study of blood T cell repertoires in COVID-19. Assay used: immunoSEQ multiplex PCR; TCRdb lists only in-frame clones, some missing. The table has 250,000 or so clones, 89% seen once; the top ten hold about 4.5%. Sequenced sample: peripheral blood. These receptors were collected from a woman between 40 and 55 years old who had recovered from COVID-19.

The rearrangement joins TRBV12-3 or TRBV12-4 to TRBJ1-2; D is ambiguous. This CDR3 is 13 amino acids long. V was pared by 6 bases and J by 8 bases, with 16 bases between. CDR3 coding DNA: TGTGCCAGCAGCCCGGGTGCCCTATGGGGCTACACCTTC. Amino acids: CASSPGALWGYTF.

The gene calls are TRBV5-1 and TRBJ2-1; 12 nucleotides align to TRBD2. The trim removed 3 bases at V and 1 base at J, leaving 11 bases unmatched. The CDR3 has 19 amino acids. Germline values: CDR1 SGHRS, CDR2 YFSETQ. DNA for the CDR3: TGCGCCAGCAGCTACGGACTAGCGGGAACTAGTAGGTCCTACAATGAGCAGTTCTTC. Protein product: CASSYGLAGTSRSYNEQFF.

The chain is built from TRBV5-6 and TRBJ2-3; no definite D call. This CDR3 has 14 residues. V gave up 2 bases and J gave up 0 bases, with 7 bases separating them. Germline lookup yields CDR1 SGHDT and CDR2 YYEEEE. The CDR3: CASSFQSSTDTQYF. DNA of the CDR3: TGTGCCAGCAGCTTCCAATCAAGCACAGATACGCAGTATTTT.

The V and J genes are TRBV5-1 and TRBJ1-2; TRBD1 aligns across 7 bases. V shed 4 bases, J shed 8 bases, and the junction held 5 bases outside the gene matches. From germline, CDR1 is SGHRS and CDR2 YFSETQ. The CDR3 consists of 12 residues. CDR3 sequence reads: CASSDGTEGYTF. In DNA, the CDR3 is TGCGCCAGCAGCGACGGGACAGAGGGCTACACCTTC.

The chain uses TRBV10-2 and TRBJ2-1; 9 bases align to TRBD2. The V gene's germline CDR1 is WSHSY and CDR2 SAAADI. The ends lost 4 bases at V and 0 bases at J; junction bases unmatched: 10. The CDR3 consists of 18 residues. The CDR3 loop is CASSAGAGGFSSYNEQFF. CDR3 nucleotides: TGCGCCAGCAGTGCAGGAGCGGGGGGCTTTAGCTCCTACAATGAGCAGTTCTTC.

The chain is built from TRBV5-5 and TRBJ2-1, with D unclear. From germline, CDR1 is SGHKS and CDR2 YYEKEE (reference sequence). V lost 1 base and J 4 bases, leaving 6 bases between the germline ends. The CDR3 is made up of 13 amino acids. The CDR3 DNA follows: TGTGCCAGCAGCTTGAGTCAGTACAATGAGCAGTTCTTC. Translated: CASSLSQYNEQFF.

This clone occurred a few times. CDR3 sequence: CATSRLPGLAGFSNTGELFF. Here the CDR3 DNA reads TGTGCCACCAGCAGGCTACCGGGACTAGCGGGCTTTTCTAACACCGGGGAGCTGTTTTTT. The rearrangement uses TRBV15 and TRBJ2-2, with 12 bases matching TRBD2. V shed 3 bases, J shed 2 bases, and the junction held 13 bases outside the gene matches. The germline gives CDR1 LNHNV, CDR2 YYDKDF (reference sequence). This CDR3 has 20 residues. The full variable domain, in which reference TRBV15 and TRBJ2-2 provide the parts outside the CDR3, is DAMVIQNPRYQVTQFGKPVTLSCSQTLNHNVMYWYQQKSSQAPKLLFHYYDKDFNNEADTPDNFQSRRPNTSFCFLDIRSPGLGDTAMYLCATSRLPGLAGFSNTGELFFGEGSRLTVL.

The V gene is TRBV5-1, the J gene TRBJ1-2; D gene unclear. Germline CDR1 and CDR2: SGHRS and YFSETQ. Deletions cut 5 bases from V and 0 bases from J, with 14 bases between. The CDR3 is 15 residues long. CDR3 sequence (DNA): TGCGCCAGCAGTTCTCGACCGGAGACTAACTATGGCTACACCTTC. Residues: CASSSRPETNYGYTF. Full variable domain (remainder filled in from reference TRBV5-1 and TRBJ1-2): KAGVTQTPRYLIKTRGQQVTLSCSPISGHRSVSWYQQTPGQGLQFLFEYFSETQRNKGNFPGRFSGRQFSNSRSEMNVSTLELGDSALYLCASSSRPETNYGYTFGSGTRLTVV.

The chain couples TRBV5-4 to TRBJ2-1; 12 bases align to TRBD2. The CDR3 is made up of 16 amino acids. Germline V CDR1 and CDR2: SGHNT, YYREEE (reference sequence). J was trimmed by 11 bases and V by 4 bases; bases with no gene match: 13. The CDR3 DNA reads TGTGCCAGCAGCCCTGCTCCCGGGACTAGCGGGCTTAAGCAGTTCTTC. Residues: CASSPAPGTSGLKQFF.

This chain joins TRBV10-3 and TRBJ2-5; 8 positions agree with TRBD1. Germline CDR1 reads ENHRY; CDR2 reads SYGVKD. The V gene end was trimmed by 10 bases and the J gene end by 2 bases; junction bases not matched to a gene: 3. This CDR3 is built from 12 residues. CDR3 amino acids: CATRQGQETQYF. The CDR3, as DNA: TGTGCCACCCGACAGGGGCAAGAGACCCAGTACTTC.

In this sample, this clone turned up many times. The chain couples TRBV13 to TRBJ2-1, with TRBD2 identical over 8 bases. This CDR3 comprises 17 residues. Germline CDR1 is PRHDT and CDR2 is FYEKMQ (reference sequence). V lost 1 base and J lost 4; bases outside the gene matches: 9. The CDR3 loop reads CASSLVSGASPYNEQFF. In DNA, the CDR3 is TGTGCCAGCAGCTTAGTTAGCGGGGCATCCCCGTACAATGAGCAGTTCTTC.

V gene TRBV27 combines with J gene TRBJ2-2; 11 bases map to TRBD1. This CDR3 region has 16 residues. The junction had 7 bases not matched to a gene; V was cut back by 6 bases and J by 4 bases. Per germline, CDR1 MNHEY and CDR2 SMNVEV (reference sequence). The CDR3 protein is CASSRTGGSGTGELFF. The CDR3 nucleotides are TGTGCCAGCAGCCGGACAGGGGGCTCGGGCACCGGGGAGCTGTTTTTT.

This clone was counted only a few times. This rearrangement joins TRBV2 to TRBJ1-4, with D unresolved. V gave up 7 bases and J gave up 7 bases, with 16 bases separating them. The CDR3 is made up of 14 amino acids. The germline CDR1 and CDR2 sequences are SNHLY and FYNNEI. CDR3 nucleotides: TGTGCCAGCAAGTTTGGCGGGCCGTCTGAAAAACTGTTTTTT. It encodes CASKFGGPSEKLFF.

V and J are TRBV6-5 and TRBJ1-2; TRBD1 matches 7 bases. The CDR3 spans 15 residues. The V and J ends lost 5 bases and 4 bases, in that order; junction bases with no gene match: 10. Germline V gene data show CDR1 as MNHEY and CDR2 as SVGAGI. The CDR3 here is CASSTQTGISYGYTF. As DNA, the CDR3 is TGTGCCAGCAGTACCCAGACAGGGATTAGCTATGGCTACACCTTC.

V gene TRBV12-5 combines with J gene TRBJ2-7, with 10 bases lining up with TRBD1. The germline V gene has CDR1 LGHNT and CDR2 FRNRAP. J was trimmed by 5 bases and V by 5 bases; bases with no gene match: 9. This CDR3 is built from 15 residues. CDR3 coding DNA: TGTGCTAGTGGTGCCCGTCGGACAGGGGGAAACGAGCAGTACTTC. Protein sequence: CASGARRTGGNEQYF.

The table lists this clone with a few counts. The V gene is TRBV7-9, the J gene TRBJ1-5; D is unresolved. With 3 bases removed from V and 2 bases from J, the gap between germline ends came to 8 bases. Germline V lookup: CDR1 SEHNR, CDR2 FQNEAQ (reference sequence). The CDR3 sequence is 14 residues long. The CDR3 coding sequence is TGTGCCAGCAGCTTTGACATAGGCAATCAGCCCCAGCATTTT. It translates to CASSFDIGNQPQHF.

The chain links TRBV7-9 to TRBJ2-7; D remains ambiguous. V dropped 1 base and J dropped 6 bases, with 7 bases sitting between them. CDR3 length equals 12 residues. From germline, CDR1 is SEHNR and CDR2 FQNEAQ (reference sequence). This CDR3 reads CASSLGGGEQYV. The CDR3 DNA reads as TGTGCCAGCAGCTTAGGTGGCGGCGAGCAGTACGTC.